The 17 T cell receptor beta chains below come from one sample, sequenced in a study of OX40 agonist ivuxolimab in advanced cancers. Repertoires were generated with immunoSEQ multiplex PCR, while TCRdb's copy carries only in-frame clones and drops some. Of more than 75,000 clones listed, approximately 80% are singletons. Material: CD4+ or CD8+ T cells sorted from blood, obtained in a trial of the OX40 agonist ivuxolimab. Receptors were obtained from an adult with an advanced solid tumor such as melanoma, head and neck, liver or kidney cancer.

The CDR3 spells CASNIQGTNEKLFF. The CDR3 nucleotides are TGTGCCAGCAACATACAGGGAACTAATGAAAAACTGTTTTTT. V is TRBV7-2 and J is TRBJ1-4, with D maybe TRBD1 (6 bases). CDR3 size: 14 residues. The V end lost 7 bases, the J end lost 1 base, and 10 bases lay between the germline ends. The germline V gene encodes CDR1 SGHTA and CDR2 FQGNSA.

V is TRBV5-6 and J is TRBJ1-2; D is perhaps TRBD1 (5 bases). The CDR3 covers 15 residues. V shed 0 bases and J shed 2 bases, with 11 bases lying between them. The germline gives CDR1 SGHDT, CDR2 YYEEEE. CDR3 sequence (DNA): TGTGCCAGCAGCTTGGATCGGGGGGAGAACTATGGCTACACCTTC. This translates into CASSLDRGENYGYTF.

This clone was seen just once. The CDR3 nucleotides read TGTGCCAGCAGCCAGCGGGGTCAAAGCTCTGGGGCCAACGTCCTGACTTTC. Amino acid sequence: CASSQRGQSSGANVLTF. The chain couples TRBV5-4 to TRBJ2-6, with TRBD2 matching over 7 bases. The CDR3 runs to 17 residues. The J segment lost 0 bases and the V segment lost 4 bases, leaving 7 bases of the junction unmatched. CDR1 is SGHNT and CDR2 is YYREEE in the germline V gene (reference sequence). Variable domain in full (rest from reference TRBV5-4 and TRBJ2-6): ETGVTQSPTHLIKTRGQQVTLRCSSQSGHNTVSWYQQALGQGPQFIFQYYREEENGRGNFPPRFSGLQFPNYSSELNVNALELDDSALYLCASSQRGQSSGANVLTFGAGSRLTVL.

This chain connects TRBV28 to TRBJ2-7; D remains unclear. Germline lookup yields CDR1 MDHEN and CDR2 SYDVKM. Trimming stripped 5 bases from V and 2 bases from J, with 10 bases between. The CDR3 sequence is 13 residues long. CDR3: CASSVDHTYEQYV. In DNA form, the CDR3 reads TGTGCCAGCAGTGTGGACCATACCTACGAGCAGTACGTC.

The chain joins TRBV11-2 to TRBJ1-4, with no clear D. The CDR3 runs to 15 residues. Germline loops: CDR1 SGHAT, CDR2 FQNNGV. Trimming took 5 bases from V and 5 from J, leaving 15 bases between them. CDR3 region: CASSPLAGSNEKLFF. As DNA, the CDR3 is TGTGCCAGCAGCCCCCTCGCAGGCTCGAATGAAAAACTGTTTTTT.

This rearrangement joins TRBV7-2 to TRBJ2-1, with 8 bases that match TRBD1. The CDR3 is made up of 16 amino acids. V was pared by 1 base and J by 7 bases, with 9 bases of the junction left unmatched. Germline CDR1 is SGHTA and CDR2 is FQGNSA. Written as DNA, the CDR3 is TGTGCCAGCAGCTTAGTTGCCGGGAGACAGGGGAATGAGCAGTTCTTC. As protein: CASSLVAGRQGNEQFF. The variable domain in full, completed from reference TRBV7-2 and TRBJ2-1, reads GAGVSQSPSNKVTEKGKDVELRCDPISGHTALYWYRQSLGQGLEFLIYFQGNSAPDKSGLPSDRFSAERTGGSVSTLTIQRTQQEDSAVYLCASSLVAGRQGNEQFFGPGTRLTVL.

This rearrangement joins TRBV5-5 to TRBJ1-6, with 8 bases identical to TRBD1. The V gene's germline CDR1 is SGHKS and CDR2 YYEKEE (reference sequence). This CDR3 comprises 18 residues. Losses at the gene ends were 5 bases for V and 0 bases for J; bases not matched to a gene: 10. CDR3 sequence (DNA): TGTGCCAGCAGTCGATCCAGGGGGCAGAGCTCCTATAATTCACCCCTCCACTTT. It specifies CASSRSRGQSSYNSPLHF.

This chain joins TRBV18 and TRBJ2-1, with 12 nucleotides matching TRBD1. The trim removed 3 bases at V and 8 bases at J, leaving 5 bases unmatched. Germline V gene sequence: CDR1 KGHSH, CDR2 LQKENI. This CDR3 has 15 amino acids. The DNA of the CDR3 is TGTGCCAGCTCACCCGGGACAGGGGGCTTCTATGAGCAGTTCTTC. Its translation is CASSPGTGGFYEQFF.

This chain links TRBV7-2 with TRBJ1-1, with a possible D match to TRBD1 (5 bases). This CDR3 is 18 amino acids long. Germline V lookup: CDR1 SGHTA, CDR2 FQGNSA. Trimming removed 1 base from V and 7 bases from J, with 25 bases in between. CDR3 loop: CASSLGFGAGRLFFEAFF. CDR3 DNA sequence: TGTGCCAGCAGCTTAGGATTTGGGGCAGGGCGGTTGTTCTTTGAAGCTTTCTTT.

This clone showed up just once. This rearrangement joins TRBV5-6 to TRBJ1-2, with D possibly matching TRBD1 (5 bases). The CDR3 totals 13 residues. V gave up 4 bases and J gave up 12 bases, with 19 bases separating them. Looked up from germline, CDR1 is SGHDT and CDR2 is YYEEEE. The CDR3 DNA sequence: TGTGCCAGCAGCCCCCTTTCGGGACCGGATGACACCTTC. Its translation: CASSPLSGPDDTF.

The rearrangement joins TRBV11-3 to TRBJ1-1; D perhaps matches TRBD1 (5 bases). CDR1 and CDR2 (germline): SGHNT, YENEEA. The CDR3 is 15 residues long. V was pared by 0 bases and J by 1 base, with 9 bases between. The CDR3 nucleotides are TGTGCCAGCAGCTTAGATTCTGGGGCGAACACTGAAGCTTTCTTT. Encoded protein: CASSLDSGANTEAFF. The full variable domain, completed using reference TRBV11-3 and TRBJ1-1, is EAGVVQSPRYKIIEKKQPVAFWCNPISGHNTLYWYLQNLGQGPELLIRYENEEAVDDSQLPKDRFSAERLKGVDSTLKIQPAELGDSAVYLCASSLDSGANTEAFFGQGTRLTVV.

This sequence joins TRBV7-3 and TRBJ2-2; maybe TRBD1 (6 bases). The ends were cut back, 2 bases at V and 0 bases at J, with 19 bases in the middle. The CDR3 is made up of 19 amino acids. Per the germline V gene, CDR1 is SGHTA and CDR2 is FQGTGA. The CDR3 DNA sequence: TGTGCCAGCAGCTTATCCCGCACGGGCAGGGGCACGAACACCGGGGAGCTGTTTTTT. This encodes CASSLSRTGRGTNTGELFF.

The sample holds a few counts of this clone. The rearrangement uses TRBV11-2 and TRBJ1-6; D not resolved. The germline V and J ends were trimmed by 1 base and 10 bases, with 5 bases remaining between them. In germline, CDR1 is SGHAT, CDR2 FQNNGV. This CDR3 is 12 amino acids long. CDR3 protein: CASSLVTSPLHF. CDR3 DNA: TGTGCCAGCAGCTTAGTAACCTCACCCCTCCACTTT.

The V and J genes are TRBV19 and TRBJ2-3; 9 nucleotides agree with TRBD1. The J segment lost 2 bases and the V segment lost 8 bases, leaving 2 bases of the junction unmatched. CDR1 is LNHDA and CDR2 is SQIVND in the germline V gene (reference sequence). CDR3 length: 13 amino acids. The CDR3 spells CASRDRDTDTQYF. The DNA of the CDR3 is TGTGCCAGTCGGGACAGGGACACAGATACGCAGTATTTT.

The J gene is TRBJ1-2, the V gene TRBV11-2; D remains unclear. CDR1 and CDR2 (germline): SGHAT, FQNNGV. Trimming removed 3 bases from V and 2 bases from J, with 4 bases in between. This CDR3 spans 12 amino acids. CDR3 protein: CASSFRNYGYTF. DNA for the CDR3: TGTGCCAGCAGCTTCAGAAACTATGGCTACACCTTC.

The V and J genes are TRBV5-6 and TRBJ1-1, with a possible D match to TRBD1 (6 bases). This CDR3 has 12 residues. Germline CDR1 reads SGHDT; CDR2 reads YYEEEE. V lost 4 bases and J lost 9, with 13 bases in between. CDR3 bases: TGTGCCAGCAGCCAGGACAGTGGTAAAGCTTTCTTT. It translates to CASSQDSGKAFF.

The chain joins TRBV7-2 to TRBJ1-2; D unclear. Germline CDR1 reads SGHTA; CDR2 reads FQGNSA. Deletions cut 0 bases from V and 0 bases from J, with 5 bases between. The CDR3 runs 14 residues. In DNA, the CDR3 is TGTGCCAGCAGCTTAGCGGGGACTAACTATGGCTACACCTTC. Translation: CASSLAGTNYGYTF.